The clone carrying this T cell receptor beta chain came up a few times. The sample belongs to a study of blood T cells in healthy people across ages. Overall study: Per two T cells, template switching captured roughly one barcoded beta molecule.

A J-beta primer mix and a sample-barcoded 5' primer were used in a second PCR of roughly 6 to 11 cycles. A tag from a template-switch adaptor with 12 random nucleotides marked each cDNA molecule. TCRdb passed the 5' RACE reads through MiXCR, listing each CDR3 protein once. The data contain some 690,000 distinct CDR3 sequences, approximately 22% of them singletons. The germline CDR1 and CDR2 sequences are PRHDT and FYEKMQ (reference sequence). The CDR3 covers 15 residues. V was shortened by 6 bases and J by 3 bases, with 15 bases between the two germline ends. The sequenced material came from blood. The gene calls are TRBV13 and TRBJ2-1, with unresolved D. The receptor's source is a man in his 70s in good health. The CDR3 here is CASSVGSSIYNEQFF. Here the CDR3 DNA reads TGTGCCAGCAGTGTGGGATCCTCGATCTACAATGAGCAGTTCTTC.